These 17 T cell receptor beta chains were all obtained from the same sample, sequenced in a study of T cell responses to AZD1222 COVID-19 vaccine. TCRdb keeps only in-frame clones here, not all; method: immunoSEQ multiplex PCR. Here the sample spans 150,000 to 200,000 clones, 70% to 90% being singletons. The starting material was peripheral blood, obtained on day 0 of AZD1222 vaccination. The receptors were gathered from an adult in good health.

The V and J genes are TRBV28 and TRBJ1-2; TRBD1 might be the D (5 bases). CDR3 length equals 14 residues. V dropped 6 bases and J dropped 2 bases, with 13 bases sitting between them. Germline V CDR1 and CDR2: MDHEN, SYDVKM. This chain's CDR3 is CASSYRDRNYGYTF. CDR3 sequence (DNA): TGTGCCAGCAGCTACCGGGACCGAAACTATGGCTACACCTTC.

DNA of the CDR3: TGTGCCAGCAGTGTCGGCAAAGCTCGAGGGGGAGTAAATGAGCAGTTCTTC. This sequence encodes CASSVGKARGGVNEQFF. The V call is TRBV2, the J call TRBJ2-1, with D perhaps matching TRBD1 (6 bases). The germline V gene has CDR1 SNHLY and CDR2 FYNNEI. CDR3 length: 17 residues. With 4 bases removed from V and 7 bases from J, the gap between germline ends came to 23 bases.

The chain carries TRBV5-4 and TRBJ2-7; TRBD2 matches 8 bases. V lost 4 bases, J lost 2 bases, and 5 bases stayed unmatched. The CDR3 has 14 amino acids. Germline values: CDR1 SGHNT, CDR2 YYREEE (reference sequence). The CDR3 loop reads CASSLSGTTYEQYF. The CDR3, as DNA: TGTGCCAGCAGCCTTAGCGGGACAACCTACGAGCAGTACTTC.

This clone was counted between two and nine times. J is TRBJ1-4 and V is TRBV28; D might be TRBD1 (5 bases). Trimming took off 5 bases at V and 2 bases at J, with 15 bases between the two ends. The CDR3 runs 16 residues. Germline V gene sequence: CDR1 MDHEN, CDR2 SYDVKM. The CDR3 region has the DNA TGTGCCAGCAGTGGGGCAGGGAGCGTCACTAATGAAAAACTGTTTTTT. Translating it yields CASSGAGSVTNEKLFF.

The chain combines TRBV6-6 with TRBJ2-2, with 11 nucleotides matching TRBD2. CDR3 size: 17 residues. The germline CDR1 and CDR2 sequences are MNHNY and SVGAGI (reference sequence). Trimming at V came to 7 bases and at J to 5 bases, leaving 12 bases not matched to a gene. CDR3 loop: CASIRSGTSGPTGELFF. The CDR3 coding sequence is TGTGCCAGCATTCGGTCCGGGACTAGCGGCCCTACCGGGGAGCTGTTTTTT.

The chain carries TRBV5-5 and TRBJ1-5, with D unclear. Germline V gene sequence: CDR1 SGHKS, CDR2 YYEKEE (reference sequence). This CDR3 has 14 amino acids. Deletions cut 0 bases from V and 3 bases from J, with 7 bases between. The CDR3 sequence: CASSLVDTNQPQHF. As DNA, the CDR3 is TGTGCCAGCAGCTTGGTCGACACCAATCAGCCCCAGCATTTT.

DNA of the CDR3: TGTGCCACCAGCAGAGATACTTTAGGGTACAACTATGGCTACACCTTC. Its translation is CATSRDTLGYNYGYTF. This chain links TRBV15 with TRBJ1-2; D gene ambiguous. CDR1 LNHNV and CDR2 YYDKDF come from the germline V gene (reference sequence). This CDR3 contains 16 residues. V lost 0 bases, J lost 2 bases, and 13 bases lay in between.

The chain combines TRBV30 with TRBJ1-5; tentatively, D is TRBD1 (6 bases). Trimming cost V 0 bases and J 7 bases, with 13 bases left between them. CDR3 length: 14 amino acids. The germline gives CDR1 GTSNPN, CDR2 SVGIG (reference sequence). CDR3 in DNA: TGTGCCTGGAGTGTCAGAGGGGGAGGGCAGCCCCAGCATTTT. Translating gives CAWSVRGGGQPQHF. The whole variable domain, remainder taken from reference TRBV30 and TRBJ1-5, is SQTIHQWPATLVQPVGSPLSLECTVEGTSNPNLYWYRQAAGRGLQLLFYSVGIGQISSEVPQNLSASRPQDRQFILSSKKLLLSDSGFYLCAWSVRGGGQPQHFGDGTRLSIL.

The CDR3 DNA reads TGTGCCAGCAGCTCTGTGGACAGCATGACTGAAGCTTTCTTT. Translated, it gives CASSSVDSMTEAFF. The chain carries TRBV12-1 and TRBJ1-1; the DNA was not compared with TRBD1, the D call given in the table. TRBV12-1 is flagged as a pseudogene. The CDR3 has 14 residues.

The chain uses TRBV11-2 and TRBJ2-1; D gene uncertain. V gave up 1 base and J gave up 10 bases, with 8 bases separating them. The germline V gene has CDR1 SGHAT and CDR2 FQNNGV. CDR3 length: 12 amino acids. The CDR3 loop is CASSLAALEQFF. The CDR3 nucleotides read TGTGCCAGCAGCTTAGCGGCACTGGAGCAGTTCTTC.

This chain uses TRBV5-4 with TRBJ2-3; D possibly corresponds to TRBD1 (6 bases). V was cut by 0 bases and J by 8 bases, with 13 bases left in between. The CDR3 length is 14 residues. Germline loops: CDR1 SGHNT, CDR2 YYREEE (reference sequence). The CDR3 sequence: CASSLGQTGRTQYF. The CDR3 DNA reads TGTGCCAGCAGCTTGGGGCAGACAGGTCGTACGCAGTATTTT.

The CDR3 DNA reads TGTGCCTGGAGTGTGGGGGGGAGTAATGAAAAACTGTTTTTT. Its protein product is CAWSVGGSNEKLFF. The V and J genes are TRBV30 and TRBJ1-4, with a weak D call TRBD1 (5 bases). V was cut by 0 bases and J by 4 bases, with 9 bases left in between. CDR3 size: 14 residues. Germline-derived CDR1 and CDR2 are GTSNPN and SVGIG (reference sequence). The variable domain in full, completed from reference TRBV30 and TRBJ1-4, reads SQTIHQWPATLVQPVGSPLSLECTVEGTSNPNLYWYRQAAGRGLQLLFYSVGIGQISSEVPQNLSASRPQDRQFILSSKKLLLSDSGFYLCAWSVGGSNEKLFFGSGTQLSVL.

The V and J genes are TRBV5-1 and TRBJ1-3; the match to TRBD1 covers 7 bases. The CDR3 contains 16 residues. The trim removed 4 bases at V and 0 bases at J, leaving 7 bases unmatched. Germline values: CDR1 SGHRS, CDR2 YFSETQ. The CDR3: CASSPGQQLSGNTIYF. CDR3 nucleotide sequence: TGCGCCAGCAGCCCGGGACAGCAACTCTCTGGAAACACCATATATTTT. The complete variable domain, with remaining parts taken from reference TRBV5-1 and TRBJ1-3, reads KAGVTQTPRYLIKTRGQQVTLSCSPISGHRSVSWYQQTPGQGLQFLFEYFSETQRNKGNFPGRFSGRQFSNSRSEMNVSTLELGDSALYLCASSPGQQLSGNTIYFGEGSWLTVV.

The rearrangement uses TRBV11-1 and TRBJ2-2; D possibly corresponds to TRBD1 (6 bases). V was clipped by 3 bases and J by 1 base, with 12 bases between them. The CDR3 is made up of 16 amino acids. Germline CDR1 reads SGHAT; CDR2 reads FQDESV (reference sequence). The CDR3 region is CASSLVRGGNTGELFF. The CDR3 DNA reads TGTGCCAGCAGCTTGGTGCGAGGGGGGAACACCGGGGAGCTGTTTTTT.

The J gene is TRBJ1-6, the V gene TRBV2; 8 bases line up with TRBD1. This CDR3 spans 13 amino acids. After removal of 4 bases from V and 10 bases from J, the junction contained 3 bases not matched to a gene. Germline V gene lookup returns CDR1 SNHLY and CDR2 FYNNEI. This CDR3 is CASSGTGLSPLHF. The CDR3 DNA reads as TGTGCCAGCAGTGGGACAGGGTTATCACCCCTCCACTTT.

Here the CDR3 reads CASSLGVNRGPGEKLFF. DNA for the CDR3: TGTGCCAGCAGCTTGGGGGTTAACAGGGGGCCTGGCGAAAAACTGTTTTTT. This chain uses TRBV5-4 with TRBJ1-4, with TRBD1 matching 9 bases. Germline values: CDR1 SGHNT, CDR2 YYREEE (reference sequence). This CDR3 region has 17 residues. Losses at the gene ends were 0 bases for V and 8 bases for J; bases not matched to a gene: 11.

The chain is built from TRBV2 and TRBJ2-2; D remains ambiguous. Per germline, CDR1 SNHLY and CDR2 FYNNEI. There are 14 residues in the CDR3. Trimming stripped 2 bases from V and 6 bases from J, with 10 bases between. CDR3 region: CASSERVGAGELFF. Here the CDR3 DNA reads TGTGCCAGCAGTGAAAGGGTTGGAGCCGGGGAGCTGTTTTTT.